These T cell receptor beta chains were read from a single sample in a study of T cells in tumors after PD-1 blockade. Assay used: immunoSEQ multiplex PCR; TCRdb lists only in-frame clones, some missing. The repertoire holds around 50,000 clones, with approximately 79% as singletons. The sequencing used PBMCs, collected before anti-PD-1 treatment. All receptors come from a human donor with basal cell carcinoma. CDR3s include the opening cysteine and the closing phenylalanine or tryptophan. Fields, in order: J gene, D gene, V gene, clone size, CDR3 DNA, CDR3 protein. The D gene is left open where the match is weak. Clone size is shown for a subset of rows, as once, few, many or a class of expanded clone.

TRBJ2-7,.,TRBV5-6,many,TGTGCCAGCAGCTTGGGGCGTATTTACGAGCAGTACTTC,CASSLGRIYEQYF
TRBJ2-3,TRBD2,TRBV18,.,TGTGCCAGCTCACCACCGGGACTAGCGGGAAAGGATACGCAGTATTTT,CASSPPGLAGKDTQYF
TRBJ1-4,.,TRBV5-1,.,TGCGCCAGCAGCCCGGGTGATAATGAAAAACTGTTTTTT,CASSPGDNEKLFF
TRBJ1-1,.,TRBV6-6,.,TGTGCCAGCAGTCTATTCTCTGAAGCTTTCTTT,CASSLFSEAFF
TRBJ2-7,.,TRBV7-9,.,TGTGCCAGCAGCTTAGTTGGGTACGAGCAGTACTTC,CASSLVGYEQYF
TRBJ1-1,.,TRBV7-6,.,TGTGCCAGCAGCTTAGCGGTTGGAAGGTTGAACACTGAAGCTTTCTTT,CASSLAVGRLNTEAFF
TRBJ2-2,TRBD1,TRBV10-3,.,TGTGCCATCAGTGCACAGGGGGGAGCGAACACCGGGGAGCTGTTTTTT,CAISAQGGANTGELFF
TRBJ1-6,.,TRBV7-3,.,TGTGCCAGCAGCCCCGGACAGCCTGGAGGTTCACCCCTCCACTTT,CASSPGQPGGSPLHF
TRBJ2-5,.,TRBV3-1/TRBV3-2,.,TGTGCCAGCAGCCGACGACTAGGGGGGGAGACCCAGTACTTC,CASSRRLGGETQYF
TRBJ2-5,.,TRBV11-3,.,TGTGCCAGCACCGGGACGGGGCTGACGTACCAAGAGACCCAGTACTTC,CASTGTGLTYQETQYF
TRBJ2-6,.,TRBV5-1,few,TGCGCCAGCAGCTTTGTAGGGGGGCCTGGGGCCAACGTCCTGACTTTC,CASSFVGGPGANVLTF
TRBJ1-1,.,TRBV7-2,.,TGTGCCAGCAGCTCCAGGATGAACACTGAAGCTTTCTTT,CASSSRMNTEAFF
TRBJ1-2,TRBD1,TRBV25-1,.,TGTGCCAGCAGTGTCTCGGGACAGGGCGGCTACACCTTC,CASSVSGQGGYTF
TRBJ1-5,.,TRBV29-1,.,TGCAGCGTTGTAGACGGAAGCAATCAGCCCCAGCATTTT,CSVVDGSNQPQHF
TRBJ2-7,.,TRBV23-1,.,TGCGCCAGCAGTCTGCCGGAGCTACCGGAGGCTAGGGAGGAAAAAGGGGCCGCCGCTTACGAGCAGTACTTC,CASSLPELPEAREEKGAAAYEQYF
TRBJ2-7,.,TRBV28,.,TGTGCCAGCAGCTCTAACTACGAGCAGTACTTC,CASSSNYEQYF
TRBJ2-4,TRBD2,TRBV4-1,.,TGCGCCAGCAGCCAAGACCCCCTAGCGGGAGCCAAAAACATTCAGTACTTC,CASSQDPLAGAKNIQYF
TRBJ1-1,.,TRBV21-1,.,TGTGCCAGCAGCAGCGGGGAGGGGACCACTGAAGCTTTCTTT,CASSSGEGTTEAFF
TRBJ1-3,.,TRBV3-1/TRBV3-2,.,TGTGCCAGCAGCAGTAGCTCTGGAAACACCATATATTTT,CASSSSSGNTIYF
TRBJ1-5,.,TRBV6-5,.,TGTGCCAGCGGGGAGGGAGGCAATCAGCCCCAGCATTTT,CASGEGGNQPQHF
TRBJ2-7,.,TRBV19,.,TGTGCCAGTAGTATGCTGTTGGAGGGTCCGCCCGAGCAGTACTTC,CASSMLLEGPPEQYF
TRBJ2-1,.,TRBV29-1,.,TGCAGCGTCCACCCGGATATTGCGGGTGAGCAGTTCTTC,CSVHPDIAGEQFF
TRBJ2-2,.,TRBV18,once,TGTGCCAGCTCACCACTACCAGGACCAATGGGCACCGGGGAGCTGTTTTTT,CASSPLPGPMGTGELFF
TRBJ2-1,TRBD2,TRBV28,.,TGTGCCAGCAGAGAGAGCGGGAGATACAATGAGCAGTTCTTC,CASRESGRYNEQFF
TRBJ2-1,.,TRBV7-2,once,TGTGCCAGCAGCTCCGACAGAGGTTACAATGAGCAGTTCTTC,CASSSDRGYNEQFF
TRBJ1-1,TRBD1,TRBV14,.,TGTGCCAGCAGCCAAGTTGCAGGGGGCTGGACTGAAGCTTTCTTT,CASSQVAGGWTEAFF
TRBJ2-5,TRBD1,TRBV2,.,TGTGCCGGGGAGGCCAGGGGGCGGGGTGAGACCCAGTACTTC,CAGEARGRGETQYF
TRBJ1-2,.,TRBV5-6,.,TGTGCCAGCAGCGGGAATAGGGGGATTGGCGGCTACACCTTC,CASSGNRGIGGYTF
TRBJ2-5,TRBD1,TRBV28,.,TGTGCCAGCAGTTATCAGGGGGCTCAAGAGACCCAGTACTTC,CASSYQGAQETQYF
TRBJ2-2,TRBD1,TRBV6-1,.,TGTGCCAGCAGTGAAGCGATGACAGGGAAGTCCGGGGAGCTGTTTTTT,CASSEAMTGKSGELFF
TRBJ2-1,.,TRBV29-1,.,TGCAGCGTTACGGTACTTAGCGAGCAGTTCTTC,CSVTVLSEQFF